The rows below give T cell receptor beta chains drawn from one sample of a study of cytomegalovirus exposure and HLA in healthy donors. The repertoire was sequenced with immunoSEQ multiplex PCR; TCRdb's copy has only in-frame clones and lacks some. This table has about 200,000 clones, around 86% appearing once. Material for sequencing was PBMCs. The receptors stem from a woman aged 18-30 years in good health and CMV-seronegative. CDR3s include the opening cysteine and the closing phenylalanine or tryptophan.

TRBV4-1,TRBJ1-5,CASSPPEGVGRLSNQPQHF
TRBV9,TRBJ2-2,CASSVASGGYANTGELFF
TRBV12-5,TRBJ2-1,CASGPTRREQFF
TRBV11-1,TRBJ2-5,CASSPVLAEETQYF
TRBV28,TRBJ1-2,CAIQGQGGYNYGYTF
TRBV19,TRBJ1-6,CASSIGRGDSPLHF
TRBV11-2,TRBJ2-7,CASSTRQGTSYEQYF
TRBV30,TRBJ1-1,CAWRSLQNTEAFF
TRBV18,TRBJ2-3,CASSRQESTDTQYF
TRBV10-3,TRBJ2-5,CAISERGQAKETQYF